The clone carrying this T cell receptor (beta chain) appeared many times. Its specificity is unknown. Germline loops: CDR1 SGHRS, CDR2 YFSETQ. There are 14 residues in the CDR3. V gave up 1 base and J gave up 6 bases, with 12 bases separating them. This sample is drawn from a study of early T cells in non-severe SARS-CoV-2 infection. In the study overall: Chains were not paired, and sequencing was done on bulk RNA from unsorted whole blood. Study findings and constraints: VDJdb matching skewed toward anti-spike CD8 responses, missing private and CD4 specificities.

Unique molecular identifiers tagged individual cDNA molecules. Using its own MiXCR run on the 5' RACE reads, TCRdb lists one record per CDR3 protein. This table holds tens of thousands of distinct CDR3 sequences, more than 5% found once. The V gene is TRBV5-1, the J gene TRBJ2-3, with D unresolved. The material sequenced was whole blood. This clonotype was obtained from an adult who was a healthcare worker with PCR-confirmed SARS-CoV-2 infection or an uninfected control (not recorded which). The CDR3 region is CASSLLRPADTQYF. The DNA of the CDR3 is TGCGCCAGCAGCTTGCTCCGGCCAGCCGATACGCAGTATTTT. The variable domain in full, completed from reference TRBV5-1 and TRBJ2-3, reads KAGVTQTPRYLIKTRGQQVTLSCSPISGHRSVSWYQQTPGQGLQFLFEYFSETQRNKGNFPGRFSGRQFSNSRSEMNVSTLELGDSALYLCASSLLRPADTQYFGPGTRLTVL.